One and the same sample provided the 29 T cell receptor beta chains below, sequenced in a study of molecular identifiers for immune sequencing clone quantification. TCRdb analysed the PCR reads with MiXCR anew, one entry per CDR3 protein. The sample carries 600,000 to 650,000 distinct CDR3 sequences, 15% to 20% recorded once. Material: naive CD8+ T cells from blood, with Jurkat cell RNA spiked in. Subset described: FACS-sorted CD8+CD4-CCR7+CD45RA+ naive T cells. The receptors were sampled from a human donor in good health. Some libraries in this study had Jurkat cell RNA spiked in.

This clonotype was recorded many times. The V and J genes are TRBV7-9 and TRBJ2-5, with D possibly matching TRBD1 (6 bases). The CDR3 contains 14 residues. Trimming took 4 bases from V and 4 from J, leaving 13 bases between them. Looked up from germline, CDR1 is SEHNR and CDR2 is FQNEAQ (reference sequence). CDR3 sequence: CASSWYREGETQYF. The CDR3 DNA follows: TGTGCCAGCAGCTGGTACAGGGAAGGAGAGACCCAGTACTTC.

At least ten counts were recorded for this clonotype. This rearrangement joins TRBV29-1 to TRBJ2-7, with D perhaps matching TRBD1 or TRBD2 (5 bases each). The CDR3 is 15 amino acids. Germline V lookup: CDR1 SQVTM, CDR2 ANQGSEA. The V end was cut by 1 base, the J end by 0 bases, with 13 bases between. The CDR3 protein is CSVEVLGEHSYEQYF. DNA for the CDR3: TGCAGCGTTGAAGTGCTGGGGGAACACTCCTACGAGCAGTACTTC.

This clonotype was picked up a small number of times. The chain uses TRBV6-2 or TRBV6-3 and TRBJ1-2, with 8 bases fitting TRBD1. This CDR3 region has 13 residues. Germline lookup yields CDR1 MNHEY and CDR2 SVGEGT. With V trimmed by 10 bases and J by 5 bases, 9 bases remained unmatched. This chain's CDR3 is CATTDRVFYGYTF. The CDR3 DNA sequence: TGTGCCACCACGGACAGGGTTTTTTATGGCTACACCTTC.

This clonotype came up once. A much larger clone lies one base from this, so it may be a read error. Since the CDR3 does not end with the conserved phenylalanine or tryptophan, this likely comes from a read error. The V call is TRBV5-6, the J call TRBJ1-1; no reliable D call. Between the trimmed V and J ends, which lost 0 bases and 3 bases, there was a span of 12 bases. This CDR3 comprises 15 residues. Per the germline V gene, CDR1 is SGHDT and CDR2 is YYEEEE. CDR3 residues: CASSLERGSDTEAFS. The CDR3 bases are TGTGCCAGCAGCTTGGAGCGGGGATCGGACACTGAAGCTTTCTCT.

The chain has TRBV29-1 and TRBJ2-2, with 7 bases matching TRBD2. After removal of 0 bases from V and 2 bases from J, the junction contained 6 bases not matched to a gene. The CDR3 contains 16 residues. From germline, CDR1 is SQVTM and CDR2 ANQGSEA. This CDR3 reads CSVEDAGGRNTGELFF. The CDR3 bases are TGCAGCGTTGAAGATGCCGGGGGGAGAAACACCGGGGAGCTGTTTTTT.

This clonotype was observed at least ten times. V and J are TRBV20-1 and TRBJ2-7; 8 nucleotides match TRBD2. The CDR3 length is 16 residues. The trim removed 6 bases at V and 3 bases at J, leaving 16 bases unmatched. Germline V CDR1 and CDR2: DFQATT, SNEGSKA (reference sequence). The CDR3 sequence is CSARYKAGAMLYEQYF. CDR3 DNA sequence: TGCAGTGCCAGATACAAAGCGGGAGCGATGCTCTACGAGCAGTACTTC.

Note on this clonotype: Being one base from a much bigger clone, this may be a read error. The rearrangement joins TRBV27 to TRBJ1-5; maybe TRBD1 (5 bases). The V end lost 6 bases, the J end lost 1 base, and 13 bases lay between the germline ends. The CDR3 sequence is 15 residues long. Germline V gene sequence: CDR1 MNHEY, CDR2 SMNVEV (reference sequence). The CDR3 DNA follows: TGTGCCAGCAGACGGGGCATTTTCAGCAATCAGCCCCAGCATTTT. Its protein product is CASRRGIFSNQPQHF.

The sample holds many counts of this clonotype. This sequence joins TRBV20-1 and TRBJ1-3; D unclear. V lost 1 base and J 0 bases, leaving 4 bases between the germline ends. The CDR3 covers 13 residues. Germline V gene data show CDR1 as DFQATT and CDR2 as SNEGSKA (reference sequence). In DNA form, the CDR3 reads TGCAGTGCTAGAGCAGACTCTGGAAACACCATATATTTT. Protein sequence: CSARADSGNTIYF.

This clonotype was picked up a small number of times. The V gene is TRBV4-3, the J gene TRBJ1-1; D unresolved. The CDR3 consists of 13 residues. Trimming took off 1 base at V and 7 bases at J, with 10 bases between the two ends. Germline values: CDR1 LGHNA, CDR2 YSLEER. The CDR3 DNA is TGCGCCAGCAGCCAAGGCGTGGGGAATGAAGCTTTCTTT. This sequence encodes CASSQGVGNEAFF.

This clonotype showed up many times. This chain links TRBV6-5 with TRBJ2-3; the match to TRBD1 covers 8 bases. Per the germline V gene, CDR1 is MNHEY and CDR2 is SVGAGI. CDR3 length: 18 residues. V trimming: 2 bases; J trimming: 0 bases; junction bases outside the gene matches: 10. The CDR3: CASSYTRSTGDSTDTQYF. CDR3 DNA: TGTGCCAGCAGTTACACCCGATCGACAGGGGATAGCACAGATACGCAGTATTTT.

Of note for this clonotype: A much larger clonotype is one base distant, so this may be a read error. In DNA form, the CDR3 reads TGTGCCAGCAGCCCGACTAGCGGGGAGGCTCGCGAGCAGTACTTC. Protein: CASSPTSGEAREQYF. This chain links TRBV7-8 with TRBJ2-7; TRBD2 matches at 11 bases. Trimming took 5 bases from V and 6 from J; bases not matched to a gene: 9. Germline V gene data show CDR1 as SGHVS and CDR2 as FQNEAQ. The CDR3 has 15 amino acids.

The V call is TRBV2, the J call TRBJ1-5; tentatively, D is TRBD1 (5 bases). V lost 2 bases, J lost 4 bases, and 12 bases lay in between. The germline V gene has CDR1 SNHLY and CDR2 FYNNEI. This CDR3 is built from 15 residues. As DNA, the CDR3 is TGTGCCAGCAGTGAAACCGGGACCCATAATCAGCCCCAGCATTTT. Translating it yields CASSETGTHNQPQHF. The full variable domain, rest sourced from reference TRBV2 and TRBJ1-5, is EPEVTQTPSHQVTQMGQEVILRCVPISNHLYFYWYRQILGQKVEFLVSFYNNEISEKSEIFDDQFSVERPDGSNFTLKIRSTKLEDSAMYFCASSETGTHNQPQHFGDGTRLSIL.

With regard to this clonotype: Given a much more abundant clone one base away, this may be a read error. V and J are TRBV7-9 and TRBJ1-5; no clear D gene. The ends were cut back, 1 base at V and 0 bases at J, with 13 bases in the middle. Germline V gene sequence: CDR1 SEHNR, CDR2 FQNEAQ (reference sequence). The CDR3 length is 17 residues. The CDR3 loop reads CASSLGENSYSNQPQHF. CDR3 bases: TGTGCCAGCAGCTTAGGGGAGAATTCCTATAGCAATCAGCCCCAGCATTTT.

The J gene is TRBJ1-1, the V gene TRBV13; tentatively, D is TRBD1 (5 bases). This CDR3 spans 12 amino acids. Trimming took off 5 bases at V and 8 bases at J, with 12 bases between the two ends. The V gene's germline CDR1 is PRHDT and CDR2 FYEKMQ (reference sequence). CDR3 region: CASSHARTEAFF. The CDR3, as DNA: TGTGCCAGCAGCCACGCCCGGACAGAAGCTTTCTTT.

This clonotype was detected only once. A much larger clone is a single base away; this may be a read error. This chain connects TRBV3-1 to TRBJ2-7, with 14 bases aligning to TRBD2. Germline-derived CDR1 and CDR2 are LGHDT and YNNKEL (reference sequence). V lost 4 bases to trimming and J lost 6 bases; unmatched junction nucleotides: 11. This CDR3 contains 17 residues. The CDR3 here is CASSPGLAGGPTGEQYF. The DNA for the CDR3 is TGTGCCAGCAGCCCAGGACTAGCGGGGGGTCCGACTGGCGAGCAGTACTTC.

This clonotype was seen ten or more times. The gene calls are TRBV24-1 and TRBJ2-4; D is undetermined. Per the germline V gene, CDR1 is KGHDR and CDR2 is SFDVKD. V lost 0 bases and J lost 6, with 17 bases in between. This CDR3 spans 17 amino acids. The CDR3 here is CATSDLVRGTLLNIQYF. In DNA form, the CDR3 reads TGTGCCACCAGTGATTTGGTTAGAGGAACTCTTTTAAACATTCAGTACTTC.

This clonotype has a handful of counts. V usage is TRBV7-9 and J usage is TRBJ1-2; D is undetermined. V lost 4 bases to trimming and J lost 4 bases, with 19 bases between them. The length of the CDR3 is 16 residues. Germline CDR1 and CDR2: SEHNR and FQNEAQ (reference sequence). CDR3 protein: CASSSLEGGFTYGYTF. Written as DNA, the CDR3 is TGTGCCAGCAGCTCTCTAGAAGGAGGGTTTACCTATGGCTACACCTTC.

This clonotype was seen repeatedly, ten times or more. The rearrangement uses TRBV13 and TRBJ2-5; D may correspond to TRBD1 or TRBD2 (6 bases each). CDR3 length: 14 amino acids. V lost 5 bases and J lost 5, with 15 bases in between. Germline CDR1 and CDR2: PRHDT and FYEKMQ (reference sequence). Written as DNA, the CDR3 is TGTGCCAGCAGCGTGGTTCGGGGGCAGGAGACCCAGTACTTC. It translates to CASSVVRGQETQYF.

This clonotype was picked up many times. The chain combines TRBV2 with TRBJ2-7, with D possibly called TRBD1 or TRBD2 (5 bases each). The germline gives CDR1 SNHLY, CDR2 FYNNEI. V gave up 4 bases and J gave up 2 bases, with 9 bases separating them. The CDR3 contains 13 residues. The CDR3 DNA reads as TGTGCCAGCAGTGGAGGGGCACCCTACGAGCAGTACTTC. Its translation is CASSGGAPYEQYF.

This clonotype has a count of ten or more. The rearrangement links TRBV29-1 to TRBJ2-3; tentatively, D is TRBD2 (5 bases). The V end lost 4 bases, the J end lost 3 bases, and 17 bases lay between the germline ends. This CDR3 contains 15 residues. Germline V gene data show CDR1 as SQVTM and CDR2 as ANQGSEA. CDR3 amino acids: CSVVLTRKETDTQYF. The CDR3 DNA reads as TGCAGCGTTGTACTCACTAGAAAGGAGACAGATACGCAGTATTTT.

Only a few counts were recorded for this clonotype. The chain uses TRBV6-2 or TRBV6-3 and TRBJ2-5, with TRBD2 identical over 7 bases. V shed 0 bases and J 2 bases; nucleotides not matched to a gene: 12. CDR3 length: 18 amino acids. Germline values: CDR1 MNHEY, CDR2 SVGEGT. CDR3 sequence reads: CASSYSSGVGGGQETQYF. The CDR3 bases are TGTGCCAGCAGTTACTCGTCGGGGGTTGGGGGGGGACAAGAGACCCAGTACTTC.

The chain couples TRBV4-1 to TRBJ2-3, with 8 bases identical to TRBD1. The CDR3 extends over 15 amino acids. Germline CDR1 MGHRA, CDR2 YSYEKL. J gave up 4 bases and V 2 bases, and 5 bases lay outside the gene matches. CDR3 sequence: CASSQMDRDADTQYF. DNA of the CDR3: TGCGCCAGCAGCCAAATGGACAGGGATGCAGATACGCAGTATTTT.

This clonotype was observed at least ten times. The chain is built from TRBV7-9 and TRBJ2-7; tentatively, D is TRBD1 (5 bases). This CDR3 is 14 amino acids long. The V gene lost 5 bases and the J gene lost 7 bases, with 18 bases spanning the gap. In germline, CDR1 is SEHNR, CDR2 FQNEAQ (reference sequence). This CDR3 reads CASSTIRWGGEQYF. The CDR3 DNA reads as TGTGCCAGCAGCACTATTCGATGGGGCGGTGAGCAGTACTTC.

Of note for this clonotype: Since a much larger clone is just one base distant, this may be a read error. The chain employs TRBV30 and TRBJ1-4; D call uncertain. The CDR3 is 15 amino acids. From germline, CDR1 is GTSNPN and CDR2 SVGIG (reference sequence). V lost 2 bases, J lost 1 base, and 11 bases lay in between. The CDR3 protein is CAWSISGLTNEKLFF. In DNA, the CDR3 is TGTGCCTGGAGTATAAGCGGACTAACTAATGAAAAACTGTTTTTT.

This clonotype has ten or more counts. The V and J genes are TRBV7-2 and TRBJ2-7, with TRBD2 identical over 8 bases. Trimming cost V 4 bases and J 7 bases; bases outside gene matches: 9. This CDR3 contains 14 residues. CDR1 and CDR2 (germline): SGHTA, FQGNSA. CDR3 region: CASSYSGTLPEQYF. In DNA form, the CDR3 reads TGTGCCAGCAGCTATAGCGGGACTCTGCCGGAGCAGTACTTC.

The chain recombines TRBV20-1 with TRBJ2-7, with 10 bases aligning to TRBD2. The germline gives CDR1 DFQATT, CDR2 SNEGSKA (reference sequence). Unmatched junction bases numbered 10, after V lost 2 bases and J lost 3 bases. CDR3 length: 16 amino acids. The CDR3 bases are TGCAGTGCTAGAACCCAACTAGCGGGGCGGTACTACGAGCAGTACTTC. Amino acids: CSARTQLAGRYYEQYF.

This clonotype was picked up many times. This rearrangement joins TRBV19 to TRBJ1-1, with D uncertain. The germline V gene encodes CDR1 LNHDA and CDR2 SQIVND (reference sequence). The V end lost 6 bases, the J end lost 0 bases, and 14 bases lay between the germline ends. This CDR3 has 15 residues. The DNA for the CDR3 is TGTGCCAGTAGACTGGTAGCCATTCTGAACACTGAAGCTTTCTTT. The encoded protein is CASRLVAILNTEAFF.

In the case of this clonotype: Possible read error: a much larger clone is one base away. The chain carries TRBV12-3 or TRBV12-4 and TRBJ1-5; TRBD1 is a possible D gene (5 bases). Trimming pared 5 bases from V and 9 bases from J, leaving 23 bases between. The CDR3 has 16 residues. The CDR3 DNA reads TGTGCCAGCAGTCCAAGCCGGGACGGGGAGCGAAGGCCCCAGCATTTT. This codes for CASSPSRDGERRPQHF.

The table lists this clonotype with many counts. The CDR3 sequence is CASSLSPLVNTEAFF. The CDR3 DNA reads TGTGCCAGCAGTCTTTCGCCCTTGGTGAACACTGAAGCTTTCTTT. The rearrangement uses TRBV27 and TRBJ1-1, with no clear D. CDR3 length: 15 residues. Germline V gene lookup returns CDR1 MNHEY and CDR2 SMNVEV (reference sequence). The V end was cut by 5 bases, the J end by 0 bases, with 13 bases between.